This T cell receptor (beta chain) was recorded in a study of T cell changes during pregnancy in multiple sclerosis. CDR1 and CDR2 (germline): SEHNR, FQNEAQ (reference sequence). The V and J ends lost 4 bases and 2 bases respectively, with 11 bases between them. This CDR3 region has 14 residues. TCRdb's table, derived via immunoSEQ multiplex PCR, lists solely in-frame clones and lacks some. The sample contains tens of thousands of clones, more than 90% of which appear only once. This chain links TRBV7-9 with TRBJ1-2; TRBD1 might be the D (6 bases). This TCR was recovered from a female donor with multiple sclerosis, enrolled in a pregnancy study. This material consisted of CD8+ T cells from peripheral blood mononuclear cells, taken in the third trimester of pregnancy. The CDR3 DNA reads as TGTGCCAGCAGCTCAGAGGGACAAAACTATGGCTACACCTTC. Translated, it gives CASSSEGQNYGYTF.